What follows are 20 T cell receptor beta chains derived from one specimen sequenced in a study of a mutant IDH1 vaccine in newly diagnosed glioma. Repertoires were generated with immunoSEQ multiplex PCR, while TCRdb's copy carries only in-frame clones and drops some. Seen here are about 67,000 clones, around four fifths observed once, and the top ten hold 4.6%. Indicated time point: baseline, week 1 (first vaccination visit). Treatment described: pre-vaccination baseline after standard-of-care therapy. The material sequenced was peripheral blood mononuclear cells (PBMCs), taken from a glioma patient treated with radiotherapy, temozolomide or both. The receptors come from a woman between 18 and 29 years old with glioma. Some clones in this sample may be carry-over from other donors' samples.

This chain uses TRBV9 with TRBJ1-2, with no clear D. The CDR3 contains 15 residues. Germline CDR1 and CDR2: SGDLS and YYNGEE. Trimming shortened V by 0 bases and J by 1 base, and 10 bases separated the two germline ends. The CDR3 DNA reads TGTGCCAGCAGCGTAGCCGGCAGTATTAACTATGGCTACACCTTC. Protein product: CASSVAGSINYGYTF.

The CDR3 coding sequence is TGTGCCAGCAGTTTAGGCAGGGGTGAGGGTTACACTGAAGCTTTCTTT. It specifies CASSLGRGEGYTEAFF. This sequence joins TRBV27 and TRBJ1-1; TRBD1 might be the D (6 bases). The CDR3 has 16 amino acids. The V and J ends lost 2 bases and 3 bases respectively, with 16 bases between them. CDR1 and CDR2 from the germline V gene are MNHEY and SMNVEV (reference sequence).

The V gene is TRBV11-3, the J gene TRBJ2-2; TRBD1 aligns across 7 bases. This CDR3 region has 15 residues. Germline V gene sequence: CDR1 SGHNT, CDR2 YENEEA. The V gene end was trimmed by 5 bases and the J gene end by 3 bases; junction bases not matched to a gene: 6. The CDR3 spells CASSLSGTDTGELFF. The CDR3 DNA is TGTGCCAGCAGCCTCTCCGGGACAGACACCGGGGAGCTGTTTTTT.

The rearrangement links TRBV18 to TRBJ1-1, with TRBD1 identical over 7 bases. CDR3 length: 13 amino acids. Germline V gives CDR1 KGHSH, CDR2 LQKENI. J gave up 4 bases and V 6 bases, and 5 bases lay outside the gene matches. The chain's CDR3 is CASSPGTVTEAFF. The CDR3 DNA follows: TGTGCCAGCTCCCCCGGGACAGTCACTGAAGCTTTCTTT.

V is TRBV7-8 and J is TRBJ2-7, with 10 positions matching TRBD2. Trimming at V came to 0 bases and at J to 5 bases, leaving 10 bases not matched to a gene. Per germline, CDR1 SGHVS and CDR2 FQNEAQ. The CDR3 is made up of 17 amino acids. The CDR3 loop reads CASSLAMKAGGPDEQYF. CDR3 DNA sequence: TGTGCCAGCAGCTTAGCGATGAAAGCGGGAGGGCCCGACGAGCAGTACTTC.

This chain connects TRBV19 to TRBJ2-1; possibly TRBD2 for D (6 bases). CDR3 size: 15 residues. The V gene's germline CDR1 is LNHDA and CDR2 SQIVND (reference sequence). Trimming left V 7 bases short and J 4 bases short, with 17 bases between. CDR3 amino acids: CASTLMFGGYNEQFF. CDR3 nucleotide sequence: TGTGCCAGTACCCTTATGTTCGGAGGGTACAATGAGCAGTTCTTC.

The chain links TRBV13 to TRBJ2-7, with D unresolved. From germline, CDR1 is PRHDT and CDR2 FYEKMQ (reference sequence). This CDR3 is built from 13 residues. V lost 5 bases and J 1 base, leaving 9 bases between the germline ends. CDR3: CASSRDTSYEQYF. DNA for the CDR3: TGTGCCAGCAGCCGAGACACTTCCTACGAGCAGTACTTC.

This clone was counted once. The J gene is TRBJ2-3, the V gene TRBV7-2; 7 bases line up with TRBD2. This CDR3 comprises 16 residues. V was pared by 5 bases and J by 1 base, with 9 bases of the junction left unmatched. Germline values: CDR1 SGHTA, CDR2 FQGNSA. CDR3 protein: CASSPTLLAGTDTQYF. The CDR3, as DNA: TGTGCCAGCAGCCCTACCCTGCTAGCGGGCACAGATACGCAGTATTTT.

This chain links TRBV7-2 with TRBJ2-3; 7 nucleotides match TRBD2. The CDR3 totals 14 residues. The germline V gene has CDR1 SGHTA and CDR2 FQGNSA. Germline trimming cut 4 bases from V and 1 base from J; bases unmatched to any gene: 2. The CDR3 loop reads CASSSRGGTDTQYF. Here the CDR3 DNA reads TGTGCCAGCAGCTCCCGGGGGGGCACAGATACGCAGTATTTT.

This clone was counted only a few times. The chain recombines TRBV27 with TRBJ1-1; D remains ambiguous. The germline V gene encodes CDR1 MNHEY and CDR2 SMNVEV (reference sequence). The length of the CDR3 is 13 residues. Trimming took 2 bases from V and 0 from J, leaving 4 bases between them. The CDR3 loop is CASSLGMNTEAFF. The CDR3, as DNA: TGTGCCAGCAGTTTAGGCATGAACACTGAAGCTTTCTTT.

This CDR3 is CASSPGTSYLGQYF. For the CDR3, the DNA is TGCGCCAGCAGTCCTGGGACATCTTACCTCGGGCAGTACTTC. This chain connects TRBV23-1 to TRBJ2-7; D might be TRBD1 (6 bases). TRBV23-1 is an ORF for which the function is uncertain. V lost 4 bases and J lost 9, with 19 bases in between. The CDR3 is 14 residues long.

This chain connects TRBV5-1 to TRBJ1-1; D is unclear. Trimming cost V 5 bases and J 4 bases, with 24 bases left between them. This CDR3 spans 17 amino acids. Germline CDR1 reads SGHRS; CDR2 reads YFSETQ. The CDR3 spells CASSQGGWNPGGTEAFF. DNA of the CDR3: TGCGCCAGCAGTCAAGGTGGTTGGAACCCCGGAGGCACTGAAGCTTTCTTT.

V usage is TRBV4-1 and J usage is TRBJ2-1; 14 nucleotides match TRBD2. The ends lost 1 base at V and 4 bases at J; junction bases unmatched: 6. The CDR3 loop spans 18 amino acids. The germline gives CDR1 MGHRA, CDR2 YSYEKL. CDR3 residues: CASSQGRLAGGRYNEQFF. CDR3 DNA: TGCGCCAGCAGCCAAGGGAGACTAGCGGGAGGGAGGTACAATGAGCAGTTCTTC.

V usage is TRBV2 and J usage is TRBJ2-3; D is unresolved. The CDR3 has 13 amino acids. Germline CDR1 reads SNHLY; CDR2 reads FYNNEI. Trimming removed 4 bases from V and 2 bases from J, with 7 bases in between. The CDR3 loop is CASSVPSTDTQYF. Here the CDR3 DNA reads TGTGCCAGCAGTGTACCTTCCACAGATACGCAGTATTTT.

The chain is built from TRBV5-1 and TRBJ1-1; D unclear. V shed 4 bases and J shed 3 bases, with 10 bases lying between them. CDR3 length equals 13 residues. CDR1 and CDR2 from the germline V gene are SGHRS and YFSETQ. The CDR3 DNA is TGCGCCAGCAGCAACCCAACGGACACTGAAGCTTTCTTT. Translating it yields CASSNPTDTEAFF.

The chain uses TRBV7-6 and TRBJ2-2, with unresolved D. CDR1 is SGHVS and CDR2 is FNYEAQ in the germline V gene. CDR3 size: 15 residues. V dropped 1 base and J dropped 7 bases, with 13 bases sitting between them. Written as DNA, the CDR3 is TGTGCCAGCAGCTTAGGCTCCAATCGCGGCGGGGAGCTGTTTTTT. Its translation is CASSLGSNRGGELFF.

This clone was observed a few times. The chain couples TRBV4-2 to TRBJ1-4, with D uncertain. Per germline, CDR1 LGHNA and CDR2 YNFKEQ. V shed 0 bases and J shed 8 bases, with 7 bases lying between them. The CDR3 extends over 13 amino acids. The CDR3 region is CASSQDWREKLFF. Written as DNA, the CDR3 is TGTGCCAGCAGCCAAGATTGGCGAGAAAAACTGTTTTTT.

CDR3 loop: CASSVAAGRFSSGANVLTF. Written as DNA, the CDR3 is TGTGCCAGCAGCGTAGCTGCGGGACGCTTTTCCTCTGGGGCCAACGTCCTGACTTTC. V gene TRBV9 combines with J gene TRBJ2-6; D is possibly TRBD2 (6 bases). The CDR3 length is 19 residues. Germline-derived CDR1 and CDR2 are SGDLS and YYNGEE. Trimming pared 0 bases from V and 0 bases from J, leaving 16 bases between.

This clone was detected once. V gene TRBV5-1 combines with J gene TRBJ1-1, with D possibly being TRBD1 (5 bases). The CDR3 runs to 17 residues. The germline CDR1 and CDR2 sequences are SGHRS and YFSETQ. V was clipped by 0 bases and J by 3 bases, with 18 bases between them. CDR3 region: CASSLATVTLRDTEAFF. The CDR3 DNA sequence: TGCGCCAGCAGCTTGGCGACAGTCACTCTAAGGGACACTGAAGCTTTCTTT.

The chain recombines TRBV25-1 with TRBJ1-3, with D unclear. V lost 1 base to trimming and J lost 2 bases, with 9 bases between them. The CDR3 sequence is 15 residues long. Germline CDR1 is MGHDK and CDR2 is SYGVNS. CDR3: CASSEWSGTGNTIYF. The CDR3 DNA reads TGTGCCAGCAGTGAATGGAGTGGGACTGGAAACACCATATATTTT.